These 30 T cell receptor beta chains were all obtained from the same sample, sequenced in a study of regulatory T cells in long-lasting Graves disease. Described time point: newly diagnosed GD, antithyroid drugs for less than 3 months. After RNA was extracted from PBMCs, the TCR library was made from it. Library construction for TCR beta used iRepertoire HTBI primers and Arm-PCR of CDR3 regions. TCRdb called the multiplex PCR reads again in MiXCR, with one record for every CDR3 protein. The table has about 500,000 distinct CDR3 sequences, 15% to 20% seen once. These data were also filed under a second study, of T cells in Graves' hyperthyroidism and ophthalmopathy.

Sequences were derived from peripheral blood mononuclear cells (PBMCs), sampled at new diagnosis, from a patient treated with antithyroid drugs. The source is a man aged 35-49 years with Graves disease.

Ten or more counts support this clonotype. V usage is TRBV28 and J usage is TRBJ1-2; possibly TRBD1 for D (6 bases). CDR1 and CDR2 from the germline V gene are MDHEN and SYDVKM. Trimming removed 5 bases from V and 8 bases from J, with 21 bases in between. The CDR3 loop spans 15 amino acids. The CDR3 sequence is CASSTAGQSSRGYTF. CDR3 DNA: TGTGCCAGCAGTACCGCAGGACAGTCTAGTCGCGGCTACACCTTC.

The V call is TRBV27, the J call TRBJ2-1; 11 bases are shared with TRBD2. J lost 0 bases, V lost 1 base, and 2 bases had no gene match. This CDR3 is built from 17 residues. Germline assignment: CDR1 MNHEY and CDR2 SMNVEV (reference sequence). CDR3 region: CASSLFGLAGSYNEQFF. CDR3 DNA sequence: TGTGCCAGCAGTTTATTCGGACTAGCGGGCTCCTACAATGAGCAGTTCTTC.

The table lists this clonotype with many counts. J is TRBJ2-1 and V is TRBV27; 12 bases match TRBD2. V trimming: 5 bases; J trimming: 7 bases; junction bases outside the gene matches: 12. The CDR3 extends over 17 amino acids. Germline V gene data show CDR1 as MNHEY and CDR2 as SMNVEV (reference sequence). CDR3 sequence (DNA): TGTGCCAGCAGTACAAAACGACTAGCGGGAGTGCGGAATGAGCAGTTCTTC. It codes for CASSTKRLAGVRNEQFF.

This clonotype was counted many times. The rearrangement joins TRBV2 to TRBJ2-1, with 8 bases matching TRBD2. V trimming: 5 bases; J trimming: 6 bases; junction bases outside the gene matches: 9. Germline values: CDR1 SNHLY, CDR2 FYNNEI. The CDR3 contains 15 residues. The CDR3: CASSPRTSISNEQFF. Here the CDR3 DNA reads TGTGCCAGCAGTCCCAGGACTAGCATCTCCAATGAGCAGTTCTTC.

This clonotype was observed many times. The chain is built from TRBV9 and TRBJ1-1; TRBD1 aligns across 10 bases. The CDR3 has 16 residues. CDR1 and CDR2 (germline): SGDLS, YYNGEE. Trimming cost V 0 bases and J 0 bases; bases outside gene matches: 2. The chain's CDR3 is CASSVVTGGLNTEAFF. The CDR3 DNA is TGTGCCAGCAGCGTAGTGACAGGGGGCTTGAACACTGAAGCTTTCTTT.

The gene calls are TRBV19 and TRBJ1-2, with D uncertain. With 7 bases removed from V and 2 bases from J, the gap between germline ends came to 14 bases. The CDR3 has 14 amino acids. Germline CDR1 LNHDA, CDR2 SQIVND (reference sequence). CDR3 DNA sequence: TGTGCCAGTACCCCCATATCTGCGAACTATGGCTACACCTTC. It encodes CASTPISANYGYTF.

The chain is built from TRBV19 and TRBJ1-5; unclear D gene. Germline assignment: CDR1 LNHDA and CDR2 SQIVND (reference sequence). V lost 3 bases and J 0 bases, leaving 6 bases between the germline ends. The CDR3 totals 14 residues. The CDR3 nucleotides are TGTGCCAGTAGTATTATTGATAGCAATCAGCCCCAGCATTTT. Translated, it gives CASSIIDSNQPQHF. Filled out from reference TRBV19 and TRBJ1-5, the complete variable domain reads DGGITQSPKYLFRKEGQNVTLSCEQNLNHDAMYWYRQDPGQGLRLIYYSQIVNDFQKGDIAEGYSVSREKKESFPLTVTSAQKNPTAFYLCASSIIDSNQPQHFGDGTRLSIL.

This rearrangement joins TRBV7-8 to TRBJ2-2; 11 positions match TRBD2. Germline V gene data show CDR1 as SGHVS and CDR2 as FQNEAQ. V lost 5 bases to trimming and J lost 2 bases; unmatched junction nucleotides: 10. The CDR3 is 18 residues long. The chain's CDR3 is CASSRTISGRVNTGELFF. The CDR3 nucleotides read TGTGCCAGCAGCCGAACCATTAGCGGGAGGGTAAACACCGGGGAGCTGTTTTTT.

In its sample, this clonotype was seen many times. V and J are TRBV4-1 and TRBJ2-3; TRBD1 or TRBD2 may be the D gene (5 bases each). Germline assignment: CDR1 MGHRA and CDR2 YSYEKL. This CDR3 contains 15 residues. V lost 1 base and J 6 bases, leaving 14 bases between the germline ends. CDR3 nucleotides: TGCGCCAGCAGCCAAGGAACGGGGCGCTACGATACGCAGTATTTT. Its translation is CASSQGTGRYDTQYF.

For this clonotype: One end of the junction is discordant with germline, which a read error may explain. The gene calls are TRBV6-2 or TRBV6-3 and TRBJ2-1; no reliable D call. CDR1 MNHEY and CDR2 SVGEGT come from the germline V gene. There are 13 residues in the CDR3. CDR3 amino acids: CASSPTRIHEQFF. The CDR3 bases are TGCGCCAGCAGCCCCACCCGCATCCATGAGCAGTTCTTC.

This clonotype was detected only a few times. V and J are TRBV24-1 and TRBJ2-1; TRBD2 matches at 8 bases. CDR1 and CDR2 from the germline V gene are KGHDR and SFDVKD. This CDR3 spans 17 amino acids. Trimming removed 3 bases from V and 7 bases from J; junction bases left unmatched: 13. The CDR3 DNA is TGTGCCACCAGTGATCCGAGCGGGAGTTGGGCCGGGAATGAGCAGTTCTTC. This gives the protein CATSDPSGSWAGNEQFF.

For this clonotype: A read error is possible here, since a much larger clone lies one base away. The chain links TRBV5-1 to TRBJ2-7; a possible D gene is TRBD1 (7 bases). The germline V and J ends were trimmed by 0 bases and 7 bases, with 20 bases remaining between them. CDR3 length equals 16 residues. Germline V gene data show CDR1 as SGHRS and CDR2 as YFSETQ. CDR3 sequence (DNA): TGCGCCAGCAGCTTGGTTCAGGGGGGCTCCTACAATGAGCAGTACTTC. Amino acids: CASSLVQGGSYNEQYF.

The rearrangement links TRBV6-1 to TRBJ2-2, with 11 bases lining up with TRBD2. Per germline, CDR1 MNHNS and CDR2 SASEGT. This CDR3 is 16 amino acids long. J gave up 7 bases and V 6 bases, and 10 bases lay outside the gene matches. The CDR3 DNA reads TGTGCCAGCAGACGAAAGACTAGCGGGAATGTCGGGGAGCTGTTTTTT. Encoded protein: CASRRKTSGNVGELFF.

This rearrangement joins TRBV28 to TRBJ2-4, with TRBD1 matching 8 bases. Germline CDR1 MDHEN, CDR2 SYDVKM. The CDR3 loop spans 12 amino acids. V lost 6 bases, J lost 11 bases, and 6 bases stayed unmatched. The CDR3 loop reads CASSGQGVVQYF. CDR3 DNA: TGTGCCAGCAGCGGACAGGGTGTGGTTCAGTACTTC.

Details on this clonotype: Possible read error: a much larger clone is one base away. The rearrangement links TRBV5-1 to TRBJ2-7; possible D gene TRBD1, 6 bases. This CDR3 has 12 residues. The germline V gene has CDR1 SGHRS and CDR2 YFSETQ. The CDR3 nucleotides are TGCGCCGGCAGCTCGACAGGTTCCGAGCAGTACTTC. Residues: CAGSSTGSEQYF.

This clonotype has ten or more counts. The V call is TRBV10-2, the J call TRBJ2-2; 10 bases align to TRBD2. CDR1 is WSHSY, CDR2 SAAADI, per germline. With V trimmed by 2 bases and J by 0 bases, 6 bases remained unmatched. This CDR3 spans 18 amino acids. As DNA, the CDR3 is TGCGCCAGCAGTGAGACTAGCGGGATTCCCCCGAACACCGGGGAGCTGTTTTTT. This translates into CASSETSGIPPNTGELFF.

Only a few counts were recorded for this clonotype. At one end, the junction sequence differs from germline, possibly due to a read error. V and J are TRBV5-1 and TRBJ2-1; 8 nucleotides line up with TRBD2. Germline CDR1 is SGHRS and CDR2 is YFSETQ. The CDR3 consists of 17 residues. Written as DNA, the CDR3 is TGTGCCAGCAGCCCCGGGATAGCGGGATCTTCCTACAATGAGCAGTTCTTC. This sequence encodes CASSPGIAGSSYNEQFF.

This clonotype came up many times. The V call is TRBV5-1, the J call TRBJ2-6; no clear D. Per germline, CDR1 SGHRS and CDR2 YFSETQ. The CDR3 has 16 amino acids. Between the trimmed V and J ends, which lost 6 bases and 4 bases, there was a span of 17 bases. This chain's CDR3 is CASTQTQASGANVLTF. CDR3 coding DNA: TGCGCCAGCACTCAGACTCAGGCGTCAGGGGCCAACGTCCTGACTTTC.

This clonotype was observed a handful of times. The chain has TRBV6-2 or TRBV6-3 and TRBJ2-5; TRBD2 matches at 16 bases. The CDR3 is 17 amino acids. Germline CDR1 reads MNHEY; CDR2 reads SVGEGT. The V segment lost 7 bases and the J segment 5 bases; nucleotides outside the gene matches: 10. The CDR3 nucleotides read TGTGCCAGCACTCCAGGGACTAGCGGGAGGGCCCGGGAGACCCAGTACTTC. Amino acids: CASTPGTSGRARETQYF.

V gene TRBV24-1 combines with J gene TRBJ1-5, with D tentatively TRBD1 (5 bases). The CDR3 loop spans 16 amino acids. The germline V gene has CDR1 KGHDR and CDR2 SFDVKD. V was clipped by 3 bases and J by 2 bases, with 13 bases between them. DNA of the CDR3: TGTGCCACCAGTGATACCGGTGGGGCCGGCAATCAGCCCCAGCATTTT. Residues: CATSDTGGAGNQPQHF.

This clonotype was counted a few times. The CDR3 region has the DNA TGTGCCAGCAGCGTAGAGGCCAGCAGGGATACGCAGTATTTT. Translated: CASSVEASRDTQYF. V gene TRBV9 combines with J gene TRBJ2-3; D remains ambiguous. Per germline, CDR1 SGDLS and CDR2 YYNGEE. The CDR3 sequence is 14 residues long. Trimming took 0 bases from V and 6 from J, leaving 11 bases between them.

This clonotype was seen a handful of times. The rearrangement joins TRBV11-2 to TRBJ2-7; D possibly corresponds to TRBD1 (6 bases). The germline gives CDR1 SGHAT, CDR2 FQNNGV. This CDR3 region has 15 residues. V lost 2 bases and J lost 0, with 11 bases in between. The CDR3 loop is CASSLTGQRSYEQYF. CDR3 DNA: TGTGCCAGCAGCTTAACTGGACAGCGCTCCTACGAGCAGTACTTC.

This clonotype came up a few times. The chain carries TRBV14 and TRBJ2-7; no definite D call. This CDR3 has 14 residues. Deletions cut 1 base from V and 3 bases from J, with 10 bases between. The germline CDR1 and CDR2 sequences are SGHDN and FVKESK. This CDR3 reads CASSQGPGYYEQYF. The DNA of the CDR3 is TGTGCCAGCAGCCAAGGGCCCGGATACTACGAGCAGTACTTC.

The CDR3 sequence: CSASLSGRRTEAFF. The CDR3 bases are TGCAGTGCTAGCCTTAGCGGGAGGCGGACTGAAGCTTTCTTT. This chain links TRBV20-1 with TRBJ1-1; D is unclear. Trimming took 3 bases from V and 5 from J, leaving 16 bases between them. Germline V CDR1 and CDR2: DFQATT, SNEGSKA (reference sequence). The CDR3 consists of 14 residues.

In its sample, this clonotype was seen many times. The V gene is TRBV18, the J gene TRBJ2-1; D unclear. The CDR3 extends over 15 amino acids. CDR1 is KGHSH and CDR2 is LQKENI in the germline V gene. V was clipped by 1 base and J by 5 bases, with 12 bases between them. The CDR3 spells CASSPLGSTNNEQFF. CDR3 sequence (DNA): TGTGCCAGCTCACCACTAGGATCGACGAACAATGAGCAGTTCTTC.

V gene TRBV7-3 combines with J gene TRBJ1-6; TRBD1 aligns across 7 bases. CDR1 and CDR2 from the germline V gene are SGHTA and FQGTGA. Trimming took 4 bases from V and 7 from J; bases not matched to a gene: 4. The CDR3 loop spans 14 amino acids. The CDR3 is CASSSLGGNSPLHF. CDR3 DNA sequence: TGTGCCAGCAGCTCATTAGGGGGCAATTCACCCCTCCACTTT.

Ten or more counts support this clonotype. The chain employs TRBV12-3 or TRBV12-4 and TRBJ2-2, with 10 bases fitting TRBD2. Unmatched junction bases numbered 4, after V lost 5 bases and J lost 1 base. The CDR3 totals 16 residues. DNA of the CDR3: TGTGCCAGCAGTAGAAGACTAGCGGGGAACACCGGGGAGCTGTTTTTT. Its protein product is CASSRRLAGNTGELFF.

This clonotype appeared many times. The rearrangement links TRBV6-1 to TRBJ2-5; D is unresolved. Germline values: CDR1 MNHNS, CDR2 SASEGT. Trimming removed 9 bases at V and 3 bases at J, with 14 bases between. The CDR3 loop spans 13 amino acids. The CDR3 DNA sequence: TGTGCCAGTAAAATCACGGAGAAAGAGACCCAGTACTTC. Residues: CASKITEKETQYF.

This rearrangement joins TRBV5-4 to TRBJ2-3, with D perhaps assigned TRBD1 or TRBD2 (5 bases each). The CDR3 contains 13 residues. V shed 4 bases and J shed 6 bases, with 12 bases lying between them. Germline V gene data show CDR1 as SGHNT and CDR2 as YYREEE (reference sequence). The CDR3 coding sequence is TGTGCCAGCAGCAGGGCAGAGGGGGATACGCAGTATTTT. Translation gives CASSRAEGDTQYF.

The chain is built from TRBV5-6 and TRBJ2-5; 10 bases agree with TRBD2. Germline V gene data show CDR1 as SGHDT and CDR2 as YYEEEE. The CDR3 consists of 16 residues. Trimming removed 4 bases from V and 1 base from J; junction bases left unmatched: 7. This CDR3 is CASSIPLAGPQETQYF. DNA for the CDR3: TGTGCCAGCAGCATTCCACTAGCGGGGCCCCAAGAGACCCAGTACTTC.